This T cell receptor beta chain was identified in a study of ipilimumab plus nivolumab after autologous stem cell transplantation. Study overall: Typical patient got a few ipilimumab doses and about eight nivolumab doses (median).

Comments on this clone: Its specificity is not known.

The trim removed 6 bases at V and 7 bases at J, leaving 7 bases unmatched. The CDR3 extends over 14 amino acids. The V gene's germline CDR1 is LNHDA and CDR2 SQIVND (reference sequence). Whole-study findings and limits: Authors suggest TCR repertoire, Treg phenotype and gut microbiota support further study.

This table comes from immunoSEQ multiplex PCR, and its TCRdb copy is limited to in-frame clones, with some not included. The sample carries some 25,000 clones, around 83% recorded once. Patients got ipilimumab 1 mg/kg beginning 14 to 28 days post-transplant. This TCR came from a male donor with diffuse large B-cell lymphoma. Sequenced material: PBMCs, taken in a trial of ipilimumab plus nivolumab as post-transplant consolidation. This rearrangement joins TRBV19 to TRBJ1-5; 9 positions agree with TRBD1. DNA for the CDR3: TGTGCCAGTAGCGGAACAGGGGGCGGACAGCCCCAGCATTTT. Translation gives CASSGTGGGQPQHF.